The 13 T cell receptor beta chains reported below all come from one sample, sequenced in a study of OX40 agonist ivuxolimab in advanced cancers. Sequencing used immunoSEQ multiplex PCR; TCRdb keeps in-frame clones, though not all of them. Found here are 55,000 to 70,000 clones, roughly 80% of them singletons; the top ten hold roughly a tenth. The sequences come from CD4+ or CD8+ T cells sorted from blood, collected in a trial of the OX40 agonist ivuxolimab. All receptors derive from an adult with an advanced solid tumor such as melanoma, head and neck, liver or kidney cancer.

V is TRBV5-1 and J is TRBJ1-3; D possibly corresponds to TRBD1 (6 bases). Deletions cut 3 bases from V and 14 bases from J, with 15 bases between. This CDR3 contains 12 residues. CDR1 SGHRS and CDR2 YFSETQ come from the germline V gene. The CDR3 spells CASSSTGQPLYF. The CDR3 DNA sequence: TGCGCCAGCAGCTCAACCGGACAGCCCTTATATTTT.

V is TRBV4-1 and J is TRBJ2-1; TRBD2 matches at 9 bases. J gave up 2 bases and V 1 base, and 9 bases lay outside the gene matches. The CDR3 consists of 18 residues. Looked up from germline, CDR1 is MGHRA and CDR2 is YSYEKL. CDR3 sequence (DNA): TGCGCCAGCAGCCAAGTACTGGCGGGAGGGACCCCCTACAATGAGCAGTTCTTC. It yields the protein CASSQVLAGGTPYNEQFF.

The genes are TRBV1 and TRBJ1-1. TRBV1 is a recognized pseudogene. The CDR3 consists of 18 residues. CDR3: CTSSQDERECVKNTEAFF. CDR3 nucleotide sequence: TGCACCAGCAGCCAAGATGAGAGGGAATGTGTAAAGAATACTGAAGCTTTCTTT.

This clone appeared a single time. As DNA, the CDR3 is TGTGCCAGCTCACAAGGACAGGGAAGTGAAAAACTGTTTTTT. It yields the protein CASSQGQGSEKLFF. The V gene is TRBV18, the J gene TRBJ1-4; 8 bases line up with TRBD1. The CDR3 has 14 amino acids. CDR1 and CDR2 from the germline V gene are KGHSH and LQKENI. V gave up 4 bases and J gave up 7 bases; unmatched junction bases: 5.

The V gene is TRBV2, the J gene TRBJ1-2; D is possibly TRBD1 (6 bases). CDR3 length: 14 amino acids. Trimming removed 7 bases at V and 4 bases at J, with 16 bases between. Germline CDR1 is SNHLY and CDR2 is FYNNEI. CDR3 sequence: CASTPTGFGYGYTF. The CDR3 region has the DNA TGTGCCAGCACCCCTACAGGGTTTGGCTATGGCTACACCTTC.

The chain has TRBV7-9 and TRBJ2-7, with D possibly TRBD1 on 5 matching bases. The CDR3 has 13 residues. Deletions cut 7 bases from V and 0 bases from J, with 10 bases between. Germline V gene data show CDR1 as SEHNR and CDR2 as FQNEAQ (reference sequence). CDR3 protein: CASTGQSSYEQYF. The DNA of the CDR3 is TGTGCCAGCACAGGACAAAGCTCCTACGAGCAGTACTTC.

The J gene is TRBJ2-5, the V gene TRBV9, with TRBD2 as a possible D gene (6 bases). The length of the CDR3 is 18 residues. Germline V lookup: CDR1 SGDLS, CDR2 YYNGEE. Between the trimmed V and J ends, which lost 4 bases and 2 bases, there was a span of 24 bases. CDR3 residues: CASSKQTGVYDNQETQYF. CDR3 nucleotides: TGTGCCAGCAGCAAACAGACGGGGGTCTATGATAATCAAGAGACCCAGTACTTC.

V gene TRBV6-5 combines with J gene TRBJ2-1, with 7 bases matching TRBD2. The CDR3 is 13 residues long. V trimming: 9 bases; J trimming: 4 bases; junction bases outside the gene matches: 6. Germline V CDR1 and CDR2: MNHEY, SVGAGI. This CDR3 is CASRASGYNEQFF. CDR3 DNA sequence: TGTGCCAGTAGGGCTAGCGGATACAATGAGCAGTTCTTC.

The chain joins TRBV6-5 to TRBJ1-3; D remains unclear. V gave up 4 bases and J gave up 0 bases, with 4 bases separating them. CDR3 length equals 13 residues. Germline assignment: CDR1 MNHEY and CDR2 SVGAGI. CDR3 region: CASSFRSGNTIYF. DNA of the CDR3: TGTGCCAGCAGTTTTCGCTCTGGAAACACCATATATTTT.

The table lists this clone with a count of one. The chain couples TRBV5-4 to TRBJ1-1; 9 positions agree with TRBD1. CDR1 is SGHNT and CDR2 is YYREEE in the germline V gene (reference sequence). J was trimmed by 8 bases and V by 10 bases; bases with no gene match: 12. The CDR3 contains 13 residues. The CDR3 DNA sequence: TGTGCCGGAGGGGACAGGGTGGCAAAGGAAGCTTTCTTT. This sequence encodes CAGGDRVAKEAFF. The full variable domain, in which reference TRBV5-4 and TRBJ1-1 provide the parts outside the CDR3, is ETGVTQSPTHLIKTRGQQVTLRCSSQSGHNTVSWYQQALGQGPQFIFQYYREEENGRGNFPPRFSGLQFPNYSSELNVNALELDDSALYLCAGGDRVAKEAFFGQGTRLTVV.

The V gene is TRBV7-3, the J gene TRBJ2-1; no clear D gene. The CDR3 consists of 12 residues. Trimming left V 1 base short and J 10 bases short, with 8 bases between. Germline CDR1 and CDR2: SGHTA and FQGTGA. CDR3 region: CASSLNPWEQFF. The DNA of the CDR3 is TGTGCCAGCAGCTTAAACCCCTGGGAGCAGTTCTTC. The full variable domain, rest sourced from reference TRBV7-3 and TRBJ2-1, is GAGVSQTPSNKVTEKGKYVELRCDPISGHTALYWYRQSLGQGPEFLIYFQGTGAADDSGLPNDRFFAVRPEGSVSTLKIQRTERGDSAVYLCASSLNPWEQFFGPGTRLTVL.

The gene calls are TRBV7-6 and TRBJ2-5; possibly TRBD1 for D (5 bases). The ends were cut back, 1 base at V and 5 bases at J, with 14 bases in the middle. Per germline, CDR1 SGHVS and CDR2 FNYEAQ. The CDR3 has 15 residues. The CDR3 DNA is TGTGCCAGCAGCTTAGGGACAATTTCGATCGAGACCCAGTACTTC. Amino acid sequence: CASSLGTISIETQYF.

The V and J genes are TRBV19 and TRBJ2-1; tentatively, D is TRBD2 (5 bases). The germline V gene encodes CDR1 LNHDA and CDR2 SQIVND (reference sequence). Between the trimmed V and J ends, which lost 6 bases and 7 bases, there was a span of 10 bases. The length of the CDR3 is 12 residues. The CDR3, as DNA: TGTGCCAGTAGGGGGTCGGGGAATGAGCAGTTCTTC. Protein: CASRGSGNEQFF.